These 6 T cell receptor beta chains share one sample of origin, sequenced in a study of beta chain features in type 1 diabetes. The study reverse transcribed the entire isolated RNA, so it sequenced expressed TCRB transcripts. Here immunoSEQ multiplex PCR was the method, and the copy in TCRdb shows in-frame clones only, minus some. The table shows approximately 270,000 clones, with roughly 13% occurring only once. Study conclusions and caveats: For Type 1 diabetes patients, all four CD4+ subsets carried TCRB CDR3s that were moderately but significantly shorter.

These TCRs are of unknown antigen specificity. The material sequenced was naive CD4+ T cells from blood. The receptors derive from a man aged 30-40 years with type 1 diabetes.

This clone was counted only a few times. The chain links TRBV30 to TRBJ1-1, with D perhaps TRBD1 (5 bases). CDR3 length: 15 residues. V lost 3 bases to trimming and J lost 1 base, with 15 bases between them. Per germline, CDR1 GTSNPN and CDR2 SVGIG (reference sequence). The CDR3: CAWRTARTRNTEAFF. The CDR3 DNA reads TGTGCCTGGAGGACAGCCAGGACCCGGAACACTGAAGCTTTCTTT.

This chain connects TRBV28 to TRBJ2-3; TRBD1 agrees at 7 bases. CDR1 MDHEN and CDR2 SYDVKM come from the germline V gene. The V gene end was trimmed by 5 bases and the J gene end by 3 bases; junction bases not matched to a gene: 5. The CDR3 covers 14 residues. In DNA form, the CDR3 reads TGTGCCAGCAGTCCGACAGGGAGAACAGATACGCAGTATTTT. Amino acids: CASSPTGRTDTQYF.

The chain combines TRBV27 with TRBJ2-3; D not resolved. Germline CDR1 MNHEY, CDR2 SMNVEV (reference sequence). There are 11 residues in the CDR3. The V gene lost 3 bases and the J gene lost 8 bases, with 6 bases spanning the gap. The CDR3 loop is CASSFGSTQYF. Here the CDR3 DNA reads TGTGCCAGCAGTTTCGGTAGTACGCAGTATTTT.

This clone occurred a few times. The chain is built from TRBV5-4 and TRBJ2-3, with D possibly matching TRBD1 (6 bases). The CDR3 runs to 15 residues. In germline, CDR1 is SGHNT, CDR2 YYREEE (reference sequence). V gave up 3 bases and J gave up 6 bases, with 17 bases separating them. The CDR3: CASSSRTDPRDTQYF. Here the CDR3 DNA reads TGTGCCAGCAGCTCCCGGACAGACCCACGGGATACGCAGTATTTT.

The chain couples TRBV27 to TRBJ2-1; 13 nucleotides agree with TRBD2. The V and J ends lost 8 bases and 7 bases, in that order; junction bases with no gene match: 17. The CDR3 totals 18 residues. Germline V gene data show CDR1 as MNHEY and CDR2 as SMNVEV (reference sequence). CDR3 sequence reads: CASSGPGTSGITWNEQFF. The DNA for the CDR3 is TGTGCCAGCTCGGGTCCTGGGACTAGCGGGATCACCTGGAATGAGCAGTTCTTC.

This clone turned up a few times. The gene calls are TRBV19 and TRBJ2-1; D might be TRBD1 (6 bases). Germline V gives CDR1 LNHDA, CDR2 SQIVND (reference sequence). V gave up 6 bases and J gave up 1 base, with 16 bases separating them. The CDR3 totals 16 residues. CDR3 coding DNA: TGTGCCAGTAGCCCGGGACACTCAATATCCTACAATGAGCAGTTCTTC. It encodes CASSPGHSISYNEQFF. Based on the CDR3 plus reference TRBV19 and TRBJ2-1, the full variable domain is DGGITQSPKYLFRKEGQNVTLSCEQNLNHDAMYWYRQDPGQGLRLIYYSQIVNDFQKGDIAEGYSVSREKKESFPLTVTSAQKNPTAFYLCASSPGHSISYNEQFFGPGTRLTVL.